These 23 T cell receptor beta chains share one sample of origin, sequenced in a study of CD8 T cells in Susac syndrome. Random hexamers were used to reverse transcribe an amount of about 0.5 to 1 ug RNA. TCRdb re-derived calls from the immunoSEQ multiplex PCR reads in MiXCR, one entry per CDR3 protein. Of some 80,000 distinct CDR3 sequences in the sample, about 93% were seen once. The sample consisted of CD8+ T cells from PBMCs. These receptors were taken from a human donor in good health.

This clonotype has more than one count but fewer than ten. The J gene is TRBJ1-6, the V gene TRBV6-1; D might be TRBD1 (6 bases). CDR3 size: 15 residues. Germline CDR1 and CDR2: MNHNS and SASEGT. The ends were cut back, 5 bases at V and 9 bases at J, with 17 bases in the middle. DNA for the CDR3: TGTGCCAGCAGTTCGGGGGCAGGAGGGCGTTCACCCCTCCACTTT. Its protein is CASSSGAGGRSPLHF.

CDR3 loop: CASRSEYIQYF. Written as DNA, the CDR3 is TGTGCCAGCAGGTCGGAGTACATTCAGTACTTC. The chain combines TRBV7-2 with TRBJ2-4, with D unresolved. Trimming took 6 bases from V and 8 from J, leaving 8 bases between them. The CDR3 sequence is 11 residues long. In germline, CDR1 is SGHTA, CDR2 FQGNSA.

The chain has TRBV27 and TRBJ1-5; TRBD1 aligns across 9 bases. This CDR3 contains 14 residues. V gave up 3 bases and J gave up 6 bases; unmatched junction bases: 3. Germline CDR1 MNHEY, CDR2 SMNVEV (reference sequence). The CDR3 sequence is CASSFTGGAQPQHF. The CDR3 DNA sequence: TGTGCCAGCAGTTTTACAGGGGGCGCTCAGCCCCAGCATTTT.

The chain carries TRBV24-1 and TRBJ2-1; D remains unclear. Germline V gene lookup returns CDR1 KGHDR and CDR2 SFDVKD. The CDR3 sequence is 12 residues long. V lost 5 bases, J lost 8 bases, and 9 bases lay in between. CDR3 sequence reads: CATSVSGYEQFF. The CDR3 bases are TGTGCCACCAGTGTCTCTGGCTATGAGCAGTTCTTC.

The chain combines TRBV7-9 with TRBJ2-1; a weak D match, TRBD2 (6 bases). CDR1 and CDR2 from the germline V gene are SEHNR and FQNEAQ (reference sequence). The CDR3 covers 16 residues. The V and J ends lost 5 bases and 0 bases respectively, with 14 bases between them. The CDR3 is CASSGRRGSSYNEQFF. The CDR3 nucleotides read TGTGCCAGCAGCGGAAGGCGGGGCAGCTCCTACAATGAGCAGTTCTTC.

The V call is TRBV29-1, the J call TRBJ2-2; 9 bases line up with TRBD1. V lost 4 bases, J lost 1 base, and 4 bases stayed unmatched. Germline CDR1 is SQVTM and CDR2 is ANQGSEA. This CDR3 contains 15 residues. The CDR3 nucleotides read TGCAGCGTTGTGGGGGGACAGGGGAACACCGGGGAGCTGTTTTTT. Translation gives CSVVGGQGNTGELFF.

The V gene is TRBV29-1, the J gene TRBJ2-1; D may correspond to TRBD1 or TRBD2 (5 bases each). Per germline, CDR1 SQVTM and CDR2 ANQGSEA. V was clipped by 2 bases and J by 5 bases, with 25 bases between them. The CDR3 spans 18 residues. Written as DNA, the CDR3 is TGCAGCGTTGAACAGTGGGCCGGGGCCGGTCACCTGGACAATGAGCAGTTCTTC. Protein: CSVEQWAGAGHLDNEQFF.

This chain connects TRBV10-2 to TRBJ2-3; no reliable D call. Germline CDR1 and CDR2: WSHSY and SAAADI. The V gene lost 0 bases and the J gene lost 0 bases, with 7 bases spanning the gap. The CDR3 is 15 residues long. CDR3 protein: CASSESASSTDTQYF. The CDR3 nucleotides are TGCGCCAGCAGTGAGTCAGCCTCTAGCACAGATACGCAGTATTTT.

V usage is TRBV29-1 and J usage is TRBJ2-1; 8 bases map to TRBD1. Germline lookup yields CDR1 SQVTM and CDR2 ANQGSEA. The junction had 8 bases not matched to a gene; V was cut back by 6 bases and J by 1 base. The CDR3 sequence is 15 residues long. CDR3 protein: CSVGRTGNSYNEQFF. The CDR3 DNA reads TGCAGCGTGGGACGGACAGGGAATTCCTACAATGAGCAGTTCTTC.

V is TRBV27 and J is TRBJ1-5; D is perhaps TRBD1 (6 bases). Trimming left V 5 bases short and J 2 bases short, with 28 bases between. The CDR3 length is 20 residues. Germline-derived CDR1 and CDR2 are MNHEY and SMNVEV (reference sequence). The chain's CDR3 is CASSVYVVEGEPWGNQPQHF. The CDR3 nucleotides are TGTGCCAGCAGTGTATATGTGGTTGAGGGGGAACCTTGGGGCAATCAGCCCCAGCATTTT.

This chain joins TRBV9 and TRBJ2-1; 11 bases line up with TRBD2. Germline V gene lookup returns CDR1 SGDLS and CDR2 YYNGEE. The CDR3 runs to 15 residues. V gave up 0 bases and J gave up 6 bases; unmatched junction bases: 2. The CDR3 nucleotides are TGTGCCAGCAGCGTAGAAACTAGCGGGAGCAATGAGCAGTTCTTC. It is translated as CASSVETSGSNEQFF.

J is TRBJ2-1 and V is TRBV12-3 or TRBV12-4; TRBD1 matches at 7 bases. The trim removed 5 bases at V and 9 bases at J, leaving 7 bases unmatched. The CDR3 is 13 residues long. The CDR3 sequence is CASSPDRAGEQFF. Here the CDR3 DNA reads TGTGCCAGCAGTCCCGACAGGGCCGGTGAGCAGTTCTTC.

The chain employs TRBV5-6 and TRBJ2-7; no clear D gene. Per germline, CDR1 SGHDT and CDR2 YYEEEE. Trimming cost V 1 base and J 3 bases, with 11 bases left between them. This CDR3 has 14 amino acids. The CDR3 reads CASSLRYGGYEQYV. The CDR3 DNA follows: TGTGCCAGCAGCTTGCGGTACGGCGGCTACGAGCAGTACGTC.

The chain carries TRBV5-6 and TRBJ1-2; 10 positions match TRBD1. Germline V lookup: CDR1 SGHDT, CDR2 YYEEEE. The CDR3 contains 18 residues. The trim removed 2 bases at V and 4 bases at J, leaving 14 bases unmatched. The CDR3, as DNA: TGTGCCAGCAGCTTCCTGTGGACGGACAGGGGGTCGATCTATGGCTACACCTTC. Its translation is CASSFLWTDRGSIYGYTF.

The chain couples TRBV11-2 to TRBJ1-6, with D perhaps matching TRBD1 (6 bases). Per the germline V gene, CDR1 is SGHAT and CDR2 is FQNNGV. V lost 1 base and J 9 bases, leaving 19 bases between the germline ends. The CDR3 loop spans 17 amino acids. The CDR3 reads CASSLVSGAGHTSPLHF. The CDR3 nucleotides are TGTGCCAGCAGCTTAGTGTCAGGGGCGGGTCATACTTCACCCCTCCACTTT.

The chain links TRBV5-1 to TRBJ2-3; 10 bases are a match to TRBD2. The CDR3 covers 14 residues. V lost 4 bases and J lost 6; bases outside the gene matches: 5. In germline, CDR1 is SGHRS, CDR2 YFSETQ. CDR3 amino acids: CASSASGGYDTQYF. The CDR3 nucleotides are TGCGCCAGCAGCGCTAGCGGGGGATACGATACGCAGTATTTT.

This clonotype was seen a single time. This rearrangement joins TRBV10-3 to TRBJ1-5; no clear D. In germline, CDR1 is ENHRY, CDR2 SYGVKD. The CDR3 runs 14 residues. V was shortened by 0 bases and J by 4 bases, with 7 bases between the two germline ends. The CDR3 spells CAISESLVNQPQHF. The CDR3 coding sequence is TGTGCCATCAGTGAGTCCCTAGTAAATCAGCCCCAGCATTTT.

The genes are TRBV6-5 and TRBJ1-3; D perhaps matches TRBD1 (6 bases). The CDR3 length is 14 residues. Germline CDR1 reads MNHEY; CDR2 reads SVGAGI. Trimming stripped 7 bases from V and 0 bases from J, with 10 bases between. CDR3: CASTGQSSGNTIYF. The CDR3 coding sequence is TGTGCCAGCACCGGACAGAGCTCTGGAAACACCATATATTTT.

This chain uses TRBV13 with TRBJ1-5; D ambiguous. Trimming stripped 4 bases from V and 3 bases from J, with 10 bases between. This CDR3 is built from 14 residues. Germline V lookup: CDR1 PRHDT, CDR2 FYEKMQ (reference sequence). Written as DNA, the CDR3 is TGTGCCAGCAGCTCGCGAGGACTCAATCAGCCCCAGCATTTT. This translates into CASSSRGLNQPQHF.

This clonotype appeared once. For the CDR3, the DNA is TGTGCCAGCAGCGGACCGGGACTAGCGGGAGGCACAGATACGCAGTATTTT. Translated, it gives CASSGPGLAGGTDTQYF. The chain combines TRBV7-9 with TRBJ2-3; 14 nucleotides line up with TRBD2. Trimming cost V 5 bases and J 1 base; bases outside gene matches: 5. The CDR3 has 17 residues. Germline loops: CDR1 SEHNR, CDR2 FQNEAQ (reference sequence).

A single count supports this clonotype. The gene calls are TRBV3-1 and TRBJ2-1; 10 positions agree with TRBD1. The germline gives CDR1 LGHDT, CDR2 YNNKEL (reference sequence). The CDR3 runs to 16 residues. V lost 5 bases and J lost 7; bases outside the gene matches: 11. CDR3 nucleotide sequence: TGTGCCAGCAGCAAGCAGACAGGGGGCAAGGGGAATGAGCAGTTCTTC. It is translated as CASSKQTGGKGNEQFF.

The chain couples TRBV20-1 to TRBJ2-5; 10 bases map to TRBD2. Germline trimming cut 2 bases from V and 4 bases from J; bases unmatched to any gene: 7. This CDR3 contains 15 residues. The germline CDR1 and CDR2 sequences are DFQATT and SNEGSKA (reference sequence). CDR3 DNA: TGCAGTGCTAGATTAACACTAGCGGGGAGAGAGACCCAGTACTTC. It specifies CSARLTLAGRETQYF.

This clonotype was seen only once. The chain recombines TRBV6-5 with TRBJ1-1; a possible D gene is TRBD1 (5 bases). The CDR3 contains 15 residues. CDR1 and CDR2 from the germline V gene are MNHEY and SVGAGI. V lost 0 bases and J lost 0, with 8 bases in between. This CDR3 reads CASSYSTALNTEAFF. CDR3 bases: TGTGCCAGCAGTTACTCGACAGCCCTGAACACTGAAGCTTTCTTT.